The rows below give T cell receptor beta chains drawn from one sample of a study of OX40 agonist ivuxolimab in advanced cancers. Produced via immunoSEQ multiplex PCR; TCRdb's table is partial and in-frame only. The sample lists around 60,000 clones, roughly 91% occurring once. The material was CD4+ or CD8+ T cells sorted from blood, obtained in a trial of the OX40 agonist ivuxolimab. The receptors come from an adult with an advanced solid tumor such as melanoma, head and neck, liver or kidney cancer. Each CDR3 is given with its conserved first and last residue. The D gene is left open where the match is weak. Expanded clones get a size class; other rows say once, few or many, or leave the size out.

j_call: TRBJ2-1; clone_size: few; d_call: TRBD2; v_call: TRBV29-1; cdr3_aa: CSARGGGRAGEQFF; cdr3_nt: TGCAGCGCCCGCGGAGGCGGGAGGGCCGGTGAGCAGTTCTTC
j_call: TRBJ2-3; clone_size: NA; d_call: TRBD2; v_call: TRBV27; cdr3_aa: CASSSAGVWDTQYF; cdr3_nt: TGTGCCAGCAGTTCTGCGGGAGTGTGGGATACGCAGTATTTT
j_call: TRBJ2-2; clone_size: NA; d_call: NA; v_call: TRBV5-4; cdr3_aa: CASTMVDSSNTGELFF; cdr3_nt: TGTGCCAGCACCATGGTCGACAGTTCGAACACCGGGGAGCTGTTTTTT
j_call: TRBJ1-2; clone_size: NA; d_call: NA; v_call: TRBV6-1; cdr3_aa: CASRPWDTSNYGYTF; cdr3_nt: TGTGCCAGCAGACCCTGGGACACTTCGAACTATGGCTACACCTTC
j_call: TRBJ2-1; clone_size: NA; d_call: NA; v_call: TRBV2; cdr3_aa: CASTGGRVYGAYGRNEQFF; cdr3_nt: TGTGCCAGCACGGGCGGGCGGGTTTATGGGGCATATGGAAGGAATGAGCAGTTCTTC
j_call: TRBJ2-7; clone_size: NA; d_call: NA; v_call: TRBV6-6; cdr3_aa: CASSYSFEWWEQYF; cdr3_nt: TGTGCCAGCAGTTACTCATTTGAATGGTGGGAGCAGTACTTC
j_call: TRBJ2-1; clone_size: NA; d_call: NA; v_call: TRBV4-1; cdr3_aa: CASSMGGGLSTNEQFF; cdr3_nt: TGCGCCAGCTCAATGGGGGGGGGCCTGTCGACCAATGAGCAGTTCTTC
j_call: TRBJ2-7; clone_size: NA; d_call: NA; v_call: TRBV2; cdr3_aa: CASIGGGEQYF; cdr3_nt: TGTGCCAGCATAGGGGGAGGCGAGCAGTACTTC
j_call: TRBJ2-5; clone_size: NA; d_call: NA; v_call: TRBV27; cdr3_aa: CASSGWDSQETQYF; cdr3_nt: TGTGCCAGCAGTGGATGGGACTCTCAAGAGACCCAGTACTTC
j_call: TRBJ1-5; clone_size: medium-sized; d_call: NA; v_call: TRBV28; cdr3_aa: CASSNDGYNQPQHF; cdr3_nt: TGTGCCAGCAGCAATGACGGGTACAATCAGCCCCAGCATTTT
j_call: TRBJ1-4; clone_size: NA; d_call: NA; v_call: TRBV11-3; cdr3_aa: CASSFSTPSEKLFF; cdr3_nt: TGTGCCAGCAGCTTTTCCACGCCCAGTGAAAAACTGTTTTTT
j_call: TRBJ2-5; clone_size: NA; d_call: NA; v_call: TRBV7-9; cdr3_aa: CASSPGGGRVQETQYF; cdr3_nt: TGTGCCAGCAGCCCGGGAGGGGGCAGGGTCCAAGAGACCCAGTACTTC
j_call: TRBJ2-7; clone_size: NA; d_call: NA; v_call: TRBV11-1; cdr3_aa: CASRLLGAYEQYF; cdr3_nt: TGTGCCAGCAGACTCCTAGGAGCCTACGAGCAGTACTTC
j_call: TRBJ2-7; clone_size: NA; d_call: TRBD2; v_call: TRBV2; cdr3_aa: CASSWTSGSYEQYF; cdr3_nt: TGTGCCAGCAGTTGGACTAGCGGGAGCTACGAGCAGTACTTC
j_call: TRBJ2-7; clone_size: NA; d_call: NA; v_call: TRBV27; cdr3_aa: CASSLTGVEQYF; cdr3_nt: TGTGCCAGCAGTTTAACCGGGGTCGAGCAGTACTTC
j_call: TRBJ1-5; clone_size: once; d_call: NA; v_call: TRBV19; cdr3_aa: CASSIWGQPQHF; cdr3_nt: TGTGCCAGTAGTATCTGGGGTCAGCCCCAGCATTTT